The sequence of this TCR beta chain was determined in a study of blood T cell repertoires in COVID-19 (dated by TCRdb to the early 2020s). Study-wide context: Samples from collaborators originated in the United States, Italy and Spain and spanned both the acute and convalescent phases of COVID-19. The material from the prospective study consisted of cDNA or gDNA derived from T cells, B-cell-depleted T cells, or PBMCs. Deeply sampled blood TCRbeta repertoires from subjects exposed to, actively infected with, or recovered from COVID-19 were included in the dataset. The repertoires were made available in a free public database intended to serve as a resource for research on the immune response to SARS-CoV-2. The samples were drawn from two sources: the first 160 participants of the ongoing ImmuneRACE study, and 1,254 subjects contributed by 6 global collaborators. Sample metadata almost always included a de-identified subject ID, COVID-19 status, age in years and sex. HLA class I and class II types, where available, came from metadata supplied by the sample provider rather than from assay-based typing. General study outcomes and caveats: How much clinical and demographic metadata was included differed by source and by participant, and the metadata was provided uncurated.

The germline V gene sets CDR1 to SGHRS and CDR2 to YFSETQ. After removal of 3 bases from V and 7 bases from J, the junction retains 5 bases not matched to a gene. Its CDR3 holds 14 amino acids, cysteine through phenylalanine. The sequence is cut down to CDR3 DNA, 42 bases in frame from base 1. Enrolling through a virtual design, the prospective study's participants ranged in age from roughly 18 to 89 years and lived across some 22 United States geographic areas. In the prospective study, cohorts were assigned on the basis of participant-reported clinical history obtained from a screening survey and a study questionnaire. ImmuneRACE Cohort 3 recovered participants were defined by two consecutive negative NP/OP PCR tests, healthcare professional clearance, or symptom resolution. In the prospective study, mobile phlebotomists collected whole blood, serum and a nasopharyngeal or oropharyngeal swab from each participant. Over a roughly two-month period, participants in the prospective study had the option of providing additional blood draws and questionnaires. Before DNA extraction, prospective study blood samples were shipped either frozen or at room temperature.

The immunoSEQ Assay, a bias-controlled multiplex PCR, was used to amplify TCRbeta CDR3 regions from genomic DNA. The published analysis was carried out like this. Nucleated cell counts per sample were estimated from amplification of reference gene primers within the assay. Sequence reads were collapsed and filtered to measure the absolute abundance of every unique TCRbeta CDR3 rearrangement. Productive Simpson clonality was computed per sample as the square root of Simpson's diversity index over productive rearrangements. TCRdb stores this immuneACCESS table with in-frame sequences only. Part of the clones is absent; in the studies checked, under half of the shortfall reflects unresolved V genes, and no reason is known for the rest. Clone size and V and J calls were adopted from that table, with D and trimming inferred from the DNA. In this sample the table shows about 460,000 clones, around nine tenths of which occur a single time. Jointly, the top ten make up roughly 8.5% of the sample.

Note on this clone: No antigen is known for it. It has no much larger one-base neighbor in the sample; base qualities were not kept.

The clonotype comes from a woman aged 60-75 years who had recovered from COVID-19. Sequencing was performed on PBMCs or T cells enriched from blood (not recorded which). Rearrangement joined TRBV5-1 to TRBJ1-2; 11 central nucleotides agree with TRBD1. The CDR3 is CASSSGQGAGGYTF. The DNA sequence reads TGCGCCAGCAGCTCTGGACAGGGGGCTGGTGGCTACACCTTC.